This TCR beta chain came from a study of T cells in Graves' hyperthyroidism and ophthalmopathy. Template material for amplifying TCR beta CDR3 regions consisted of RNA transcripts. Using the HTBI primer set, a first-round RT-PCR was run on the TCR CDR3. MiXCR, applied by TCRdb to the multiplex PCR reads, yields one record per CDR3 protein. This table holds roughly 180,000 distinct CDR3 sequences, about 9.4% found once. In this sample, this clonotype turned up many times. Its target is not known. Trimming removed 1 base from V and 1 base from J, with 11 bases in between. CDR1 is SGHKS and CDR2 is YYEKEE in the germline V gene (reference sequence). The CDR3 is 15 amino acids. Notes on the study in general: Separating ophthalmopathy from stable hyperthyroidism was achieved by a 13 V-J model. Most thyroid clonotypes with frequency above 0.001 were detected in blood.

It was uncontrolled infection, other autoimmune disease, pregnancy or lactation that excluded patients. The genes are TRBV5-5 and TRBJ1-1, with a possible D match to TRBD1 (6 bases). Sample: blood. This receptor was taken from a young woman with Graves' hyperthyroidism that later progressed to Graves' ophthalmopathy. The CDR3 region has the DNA TGTGCCAGCAGCTTGAATCCGGGGGCGAACACTGAAGCTTTCTTT. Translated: CASSLNPGANTEAFF.